These 19 T cell receptor beta chains were all obtained from the same sample, sequenced in a study of Ad26.COV2.S vaccination and SARS-CoV-2 variants. The sample's treatment: some 19 received Ad26.COV2.S at low or high dose, single or two shots; roughly five received placebo; per-sample allocation not given. Sampling took place 63 days after the first vaccine or placebo injection. Profiled with immunoSEQ multiplex PCR; TCRdb holds only in-frame clones, not every one. The sample includes about half a million clones, roughly nine tenths of them seen just once. The sequences come from peripheral blood, collected in a trial of Ad26.COV2.S vaccine versus placebo. All receptors derive from a person between 18 and 65 years old who received the Ad26.COV2.S COVID-19 vaccine or a placebo.

This rearrangement joins TRBV4-1 to TRBJ1-2; perhaps TRBD1 as D (5 bases). Per the germline V gene, CDR1 is MGHRA and CDR2 is YSYEKL. Trimming stripped 0 bases from V and 4 bases from J, with 12 bases between. The CDR3 consists of 15 residues. The CDR3 region has the DNA TGCGCCAGCAGCCAAGATCGAGGGGATCTCTATGGCTACACCTTC. This sequence encodes CASSQDRGDLYGYTF.

This chain uses TRBV27 with TRBJ2-1, with 7 bases fitting TRBD2. The length of the CDR3 is 15 residues. Germline CDR1 reads MNHEY; CDR2 reads SMNVEV (reference sequence). The V segment lost 2 bases and the J segment 6 bases; nucleotides outside the gene matches: 7. CDR3 bases: TGTGCCAGCAGTTTACCGGGACTACGATCCAATGAGCAGTTCTTC. It specifies CASSLPGLRSNEQFF.

The V gene is TRBV3-1 (or the pseudogene TRBV3-2), the J gene TRBJ2-2; TRBD2 agrees at 10 bases. V was pared by 4 bases and J by 1 base, with 9 bases of the junction left unmatched. The CDR3 covers 18 residues. Germline CDR1 is LGHDT and CDR2 is YNNKEL (reference sequence). The CDR3 reads CASSRTSGRVGNTGELFF. In DNA form, the CDR3 reads TGTGCCAGCAGCCGGACTAGCGGCCGAGTGGGGAACACCGGGGAGCTGTTTTTT.

This chain joins TRBV28 and TRBJ1-1, with D possibly TRBD1 on 6 matching bases. CDR1 MDHEN and CDR2 SYDVKM come from the germline V gene. CDR3 length equals 14 residues. V was cut by 5 bases and J by 6 bases, with 16 bases left in between. CDR3 DNA: TGTGCCAGCAGTCCCCCGAACCGACAGGCTGAAGCTTTCTTT. Translation gives CASSPPNRQAEAFF. Based on the CDR3 plus reference TRBV28 and TRBJ1-1, the full variable domain is DVKVTQSSRYLVKRTGEKVFLECVQDMDHENMFWYRQDPGLGLRLIYFSYDVKMKEKGDIPEGYSVSREKKERFSLILESASTNQTSMYLCASSPPNRQAEAFFGQGTRLTVV.

The rearrangement uses TRBV11-2 and TRBJ2-3, with 13 bases matching TRBD2. The length of the CDR3 is 19 residues. Germline CDR1 reads SGHAT; CDR2 reads FQNNGV. V lost 4 bases and J lost 2; bases outside the gene matches: 12. The CDR3 nucleotides read TGTGCCAGCAGCTCGAATCTCGTGACTAGCGGGAGGCCCACAGATACGCAGTATTTT. It encodes CASSSNLVTSGRPTDTQYF.

This clone has just one count. The CDR3 reads CASKDSSGTETQYF. Written as DNA, the CDR3 is TGTGCCAGCAAGGATTCTAGCGGGACGGAGACCCAGTACTTC. The chain is built from TRBV7-9 and TRBJ2-5; 9 positions agree with TRBD2. Germline trimming cut 7 bases from V and 5 bases from J; bases unmatched to any gene: 8. Germline CDR1 and CDR2: SEHNR and FQNEAQ (reference sequence). The CDR3 is 14 residues long.

This clone was found once. This rearrangement joins TRBV2 to TRBJ2-7; D is unclear. This CDR3 contains 14 residues. Germline V gene lookup returns CDR1 SNHLY and CDR2 FYNNEI. Between the trimmed V and J ends, which lost 6 bases and 2 bases, there was a span of 14 bases. As DNA, the CDR3 is TGTGCCAGCAGGGTTTTGGAAGGTCCCTACGAGCAGTACTTC. This encodes CASRVLEGPYEQYF. Together with reference TRBV2 and TRBJ2-7, the CDR3 gives the full variable domain: EPEVTQTPSHQVTQMGQEVILRCVPISNHLYFYWYRQILGQKVEFLVSFYNNEISEKSEIFDDQFSVERPDGSNFTLKIRSTKLEDSAMYFCASRVLEGPYEQYFGPGTRLTVT.

The chain links TRBV5-1 to TRBJ1-1, with D possibly TRBD1 on 5 matching bases. This CDR3 spans 14 amino acids. The V gene's germline CDR1 is SGHRS and CDR2 YFSETQ. The V end was cut by 0 bases, the J end by 3 bases, with 9 bases between. CDR3 in amino acids: CASSLEVGHTEAFF. The CDR3 region has the DNA TGCGCCAGCAGCTTGGAGGTGGGACACACTGAAGCTTTCTTT.

The V gene is TRBV3-1 (or the pseudogene TRBV3-2), the J gene TRBJ1-2, with 9 bases aligning to TRBD1. The CDR3 is 17 amino acids. Trimming took 3 bases from V and 8 from J; bases not matched to a gene: 16. Germline CDR1 is LGHDT and CDR2 is YNNKEL (reference sequence). The CDR3 here is CASSHGTGSVLSLGYTF. As DNA, the CDR3 is TGTGCCAGCAGCCACGGGACAGGGAGTGTATTGTCCTTAGGCTACACCTTC.

V gene TRBV10-1 combines with J gene TRBJ1-5; no reliable D call. The CDR3 runs to 13 residues. The ends were cut back, 2 bases at V and 4 bases at J, with 6 bases in the middle. Germline CDR1 reads WNHNN; CDR2 reads SYGVQD (reference sequence). The CDR3 nucleotides read TGCGCCAGCAGTGAGGGCCCAAATCAGCCCCAGCATTTT. Amino acid sequence: CASSEGPNQPQHF.

The rearrangement uses TRBV7-9 and TRBJ2-7; 10 nucleotides agree with TRBD1. From germline, CDR1 is SEHNR and CDR2 FQNEAQ (reference sequence). V dropped 5 bases and J dropped 5; count of bases not matched to a gene: 12. The CDR3 extends over 16 amino acids. CDR3 sequence: CASSVKTGTGDNEQYF. The DNA of the CDR3 is TGTGCCAGCAGCGTAAAAACCGGGACAGGGGACAACGAGCAGTACTTC. The full variable domain, completed using reference TRBV7-9 and TRBJ2-7, is DTGVSQNPRHKITKRGQNVTFRCDPISEHNRLYWYRQTLGQGPEFLTYFQNEAQLEKSRLLSDRFSAERPKGSFSTLEIQRTEQGDSAMYLCASSVKTGTGDNEQYFGPGTRLTVT.

The V and J genes are TRBV5-1 and TRBJ1-1; D is ambiguous. The ends were cut back, 0 bases at V and 8 bases at J, with 11 bases in the middle. The CDR3 runs 13 residues. Germline V lookup: CDR1 SGHRS, CDR2 YFSETQ. The CDR3 loop is CASSLGGRSEAFF. In nucleotides, the CDR3 is TGCGCCAGCAGCTTGGGGGGTCGGAGCGAAGCTTTCTTT.

This clone has just one count. The rearrangement joins TRBV30 to TRBJ1-1; 7 bases match TRBD1. The CDR3 runs 14 residues. Germline CDR1 reads GTSNPN; CDR2 reads SVGIG (reference sequence). Trimming removed 5 bases from V and 3 bases from J; junction bases left unmatched: 9. The CDR3 spells CAWDRELRYTEAFF. Written as DNA, the CDR3 is TGTGCCTGGGACAGGGAATTAAGGTACACTGAAGCTTTCTTT.

The chain joins TRBV30 to TRBJ2-1; 9 bases agree with TRBD2. V shed 0 bases, J shed 4 bases, and the junction held 4 bases outside the gene matches. From germline, CDR1 is GTSNPN and CDR2 SVGIG (reference sequence). CDR3 size: 15 residues. The CDR3: CAWSVRGGVYNEQFF. In DNA, the CDR3 is TGTGCCTGGAGTGTACGCGGGGGGGTTTACAATGAGCAGTTCTTC.

The chain links TRBV4-2 to TRBJ2-7; 8 nucleotides align to TRBD1. This CDR3 has 15 residues. CDR1 is LGHNA, CDR2 YNFKEQ, per germline. The junction had 11 bases not matched to a gene; V was cut back by 3 bases and J by 7 bases. The CDR3 DNA is TGTGCCAGCAGCCAGAGACGACAGGGGCCGGAGGAGCAGTACTTC. This codes for CASSQRRQGPEEQYF.

This clone was seen just once. This chain uses TRBV18 with TRBJ1-5; D is undetermined. V lost 5 bases and J lost 3, with 17 bases in between. This CDR3 contains 16 residues. Germline V lookup: CDR1 KGHSH, CDR2 LQKENI. The CDR3 DNA is TGTGCCAGCTCATTCCTCCCCCGAGGCCCCAATCAGCCCCAGCATTTT. Its protein product is CASSFLPRGPNQPQHF.

J is TRBJ2-7 and V is TRBV10-3, with TRBD2 identical over 9 bases. Per the germline V gene, CDR1 is ENHRY and CDR2 is SYGVKD. This CDR3 has 12 residues. V dropped 5 bases and J dropped 7; count of bases not matched to a gene: 3. The CDR3, as DNA: TGTGCCATCAGTCGCGGACTAGCGGAGCAGTACTTC. Amino acids: CAISRGLAEQYF.

This clone was recorded only once. V and J are TRBV5-5 and TRBJ2-7; TRBD1 might be the D (5 bases). The CDR3 has 14 residues. The germline V and J ends were trimmed by 7 bases and 0 bases, with 14 bases remaining between them. CDR1 SGHKS and CDR2 YYEKEE come from the germline V gene (reference sequence). The CDR3 DNA reads as TGTGCCAGCTGCGGACATATCGACTCCTACGAGCAGTACTTC. Amino acids: CASCGHIDSYEQYF.

The chain links TRBV5-6 to TRBJ2-7; D perhaps matches TRBD2 (5 bases). The CDR3 runs to 13 residues. Germline loops: CDR1 SGHDT, CDR2 YYEEEE. Trimming took 1 base from V and 3 from J, leaving 8 bases between them. Here the CDR3 DNA reads TGTGCCAGCAGCTTGAACCGGGGCTACGAGCAGTACTTC. This gives the protein CASSLNRGYEQYF.